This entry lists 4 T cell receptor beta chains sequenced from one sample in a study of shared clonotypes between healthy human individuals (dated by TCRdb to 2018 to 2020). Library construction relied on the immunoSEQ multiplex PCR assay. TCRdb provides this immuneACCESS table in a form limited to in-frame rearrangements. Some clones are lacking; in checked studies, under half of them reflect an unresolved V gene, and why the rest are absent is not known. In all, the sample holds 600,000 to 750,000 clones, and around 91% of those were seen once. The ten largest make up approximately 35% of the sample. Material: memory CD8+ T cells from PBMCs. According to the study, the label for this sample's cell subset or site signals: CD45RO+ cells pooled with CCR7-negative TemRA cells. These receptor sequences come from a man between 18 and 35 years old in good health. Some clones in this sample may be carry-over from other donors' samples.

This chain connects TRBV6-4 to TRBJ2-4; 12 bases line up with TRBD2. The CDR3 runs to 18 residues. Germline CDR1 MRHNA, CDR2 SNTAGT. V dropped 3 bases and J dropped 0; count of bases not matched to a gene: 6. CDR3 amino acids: CASSEGTSGFLAKNIQYF. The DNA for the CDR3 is TGTGCCAGCAGTGAGGGGACTAGCGGGTTCCTAGCCAAAAACATTCAGTACTTC.

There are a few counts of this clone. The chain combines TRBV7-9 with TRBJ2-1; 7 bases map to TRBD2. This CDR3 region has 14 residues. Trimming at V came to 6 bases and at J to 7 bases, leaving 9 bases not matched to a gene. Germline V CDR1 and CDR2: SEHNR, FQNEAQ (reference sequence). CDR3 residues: CASRVPGLPNEQFF. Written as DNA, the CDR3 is TGTGCCAGCAGAGTGCCGGGACTACCAAATGAGCAGTTCTTC.

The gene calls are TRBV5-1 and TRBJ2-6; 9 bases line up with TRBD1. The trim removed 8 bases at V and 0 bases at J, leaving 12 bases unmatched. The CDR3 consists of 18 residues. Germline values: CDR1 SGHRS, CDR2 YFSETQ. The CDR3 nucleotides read TGCGCCAGGCGGGACAGGGAGTTGGTCAACTCTGGGGCCAACGTCCTGACTTTC. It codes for CARRDRELVNSGANVLTF.

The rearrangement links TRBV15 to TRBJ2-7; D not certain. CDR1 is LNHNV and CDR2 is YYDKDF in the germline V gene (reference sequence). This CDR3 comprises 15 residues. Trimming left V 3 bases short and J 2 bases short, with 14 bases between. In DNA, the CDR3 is TGTGCCACCAGCAGGGGCCCTGGGCGAGCCTACGAGCAGTACTTC. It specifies CATSRGPGRAYEQYF.